The 3 T cell receptor beta chains below all came from one sample that was sequenced in a study of T cell repertoires in cytomegalovirus infection. From the reads, TCRdb called clonotypes with MiXCR, one entry per CDR3 protein. In the table there are approximately 500,000 distinct CDR3 sequences, about 11% of which are singletons. Sequencing was done on a sample of PBMCs. The receptors shown here come from a human donor in good health (CMV status not recorded). Some clones in this sample may be carry-over from other donors' samples.

In DNA form, the CDR3 reads TGCAGCGTCGCCCGGGCCCTCGCCTACGAGCAGTACTTC. Protein product: CSVARALAYEQYF. The chain joins TRBV29-1 to TRBJ2-7; D ambiguous. Germline CDR1 and CDR2: SQVTM and ANQGSEA. Trimming left V 6 bases short and J 2 bases short, with 14 bases between. The CDR3 runs 13 residues.

This clonotype was seen many times. The chain combines TRBV2 with TRBJ1-5; D uncertain. Trimming pared 4 bases from V and 4 bases from J, leaving 11 bases between. The germline V gene has CDR1 SNHLY and CDR2 FYNNEI. CDR3 length: 14 amino acids. The CDR3 sequence is CASSVSQQNQPQHF. DNA of the CDR3: TGTGCCAGCAGTGTGAGTCAGCAAAATCAGCCCCAGCATTTT.

The table lists this clonotype with many counts. V gene TRBV7-3 combines with J gene TRBJ2-2; D is unresolved. Germline CDR1 is SGHTA and CDR2 is FQGTGA. The CDR3 loop spans 14 amino acids. Trimming shortened V by 1 base and J by 5 bases, and 8 bases separated the two germline ends. The CDR3 reads CASSLSLGTGELFF. CDR3 nucleotide sequence: TGTGCCAGCAGCTTAAGCTTGGGAACCGGGGAGCTGTTTTTT.